This T cell receptor beta chain was captured in a study of cytomegalovirus exposure and HLA in healthy donors. As for the study in general: In an earlier analysis, 90 million to 130 million unique TCR beta sequences were found from approximately 170 million T cells. Study findings and constraints: Accurate predictions that matched the HLA-A and HLA-B alleles of most subjects were reportedly made from TCR beta sequences. In an earlier analysis, in some 500 donors, most V segments appeared productive either ~87% or ~30% of the time. Sequencing likely generated an artifact that appeared as a cluster of highly shared sequence variants.

Concerning this clone itself: Its antigen is unknown.

The PCR employed 60 Vbeta primers together with 13 Jbeta primers. Data came from immunoSEQ multiplex PCR; TCRdb stores just in-frame clones and leaves some out. The top ten clones hold about 4.5% of a sample with fewer than 200,000 clones, around 80% of them seen once. CDR1 LNHDA and CDR2 SQIVND come from the germline V gene (reference sequence). Unmatched junction bases numbered 7, after V lost 7 bases and J lost 3 bases. The CDR3 consists of 15 residues. The J gene is TRBJ1-5, the V gene TRBV19, with 9 bases aligning to TRBD1. Sequences were obtained from PBMCs. The receptor comes from a man aged 35 to 55 in good health and CMV-seronegative. The CDR3 DNA reads as TGTGCCAGTACTACCGGGACAGGGAACAATCAGCCCCAGCATTTT. The encoded protein is CASTTGTGNNQPQHF.